This T cell receptor (beta chain) stems from a study of OX40 agonist ivuxolimab in advanced cancers. The germline V and J ends were trimmed by 5 bases and 5 bases, with 12 bases remaining between them. The CDR3 is 12 amino acids. Germline lookup yields CDR1 GTSNPN and CDR2 SVGIG (reference sequence). Produced via immunoSEQ multiplex PCR; TCRdb's table is partial and in-frame only. In the table there are around 95,000 clones, 85% to 95% of which are singletons. This sequence joins TRBV30 and TRBJ2-5, with TRBD1 as a possible D gene (5 bases). This receptor was identified in an adult with an advanced solid tumor such as melanoma, head and neck, liver or kidney cancer. The input for sequencing was CD4+ or CD8+ T cells sorted from blood, taken in a trial of the OX40 agonist ivuxolimab. The CDR3 DNA is TGTGCCTGGCGACAGAACACGGAGACCCAGTACTTC. Protein: CAWRQNTETQYF.